Shown below are 5 T cell receptor beta chains from a single sample sequenced in a study of neurological immune-mediated disorders (dated by TCRdb to the late 2010s). Library preparation employed 5' RACE. For sequencing, an Illumina HiSeq 2500 was employed. The public sequencing data were trimmed at Q25 with fastp and processed into clonotypes with MiXCR by TCRdb, which kept only in-frame beta chains. Each record represents a unique CDR3 protein, reported with the most common genes and DNA among its rows. The sample table holds roughly 31,000 distinct CDR3 sequences, of which roughly 4.4% were seen once. 23% of the sample comes from the top ten. Sequenced input: PBMCs. Every receptor here comes from a man aged 18 to 30 in good health.

This clonotype was detected ten times or more. The chain has TRBV5-1 and TRBJ1-4, with D maybe TRBD1 (5 bases). Germline values: CDR1 SGHRS, CDR2 YFSETQ. CDR3 length equals 15 residues. Trimming removed 0 bases from V and 2 bases from J, with 8 bases in between. The CDR3 reads CASSLDGGTNEKLFF. The CDR3 DNA reads TGCGCCAGCAGCTTGGACGGGGGGACTAATGAAAAACTGTTTTTT.

This clonotype has ten or more counts. The chain has TRBV5-6 and TRBJ2-1; 9 bases are shared with TRBD2. Per the germline V gene, CDR1 is SGHDT and CDR2 is YYEEEE. The CDR3 sequence is 21 residues long. Losses at the gene ends were 0 bases for V and 4 bases for J; bases not matched to a gene: 20. The CDR3 loop reads CASSLAILAGSEMFLYNEQFF. The CDR3 DNA is TGTGCCAGCAGCTTGGCAATCCTAGCGGGGAGTGAAATGTTCCTTTACAATGAGCAGTTCTTC. Filled out from reference TRBV5-6 and TRBJ2-1, the complete variable domain reads DAGVTQSPTHLIKTRGQQVTLRCSPKSGHDTVSWYQQALGQGPQFIFQYYEEEERQRGNFPDRFSGHQFPNYSSELNVNALLLGDSALYLCASSLAILAGSEMFLYNEQFFGPGTRLTVL.

This clonotype came up many times. J is TRBJ2-3 and V is TRBV28, with D tentatively TRBD2 (7 bases). Germline CDR1 reads MDHEN; CDR2 reads SYDVKM. Trimming removed 2 bases from V and 3 bases from J, with 18 bases in between. The CDR3 is made up of 17 amino acids. CDR3 sequence (DNA): TGTGCCAGCAGTTTAGAGTATGGGGGGGGCGTTACAGATACGCAGTATTTT. Translating it yields CASSLEYGGGVTDTQYF. Supplemented by reference TRBV28 and TRBJ2-3, the full variable domain reads DVKVTQSSRYLVKRTGEKVFLECVQDMDHENMFWYRQDPGLGLRLIYFSYDVKMKEKGDIPEGYSVSREKKERFSLILESASTNQTSMYLCASSLEYGGGVTDTQYFGPGTRLTVL.

This clonotype occurred many times. The chain joins TRBV14 to TRBJ2-7; D unresolved. V lost 4 bases to trimming and J lost 6 bases, with 19 bases between them. Germline V gene data show CDR1 as SGHDN and CDR2 as FVKESK. The CDR3 consists of 15 residues. CDR3 in DNA: TGTGCCAGCAGCCGCAGTCCTCCCAAGGCTGTCGAGCAGTACTTC. Translation gives CASSRSPPKAVEQYF. Full variable domain (outside the CDR3, taken from reference TRBV14 and TRBJ2-7): EAGVTQFPSHSVIEKGQTVTLRCDPISGHDNLYWYRRVMGKEIKFLLHFVKESKQDESGMPNNRFLAERTGGTYSTLKVQPAELEDSGVYFCASSRSPPKAVEQYFGPGTRLTVT.

This clonotype was picked up many times. This chain joins TRBV3-1 and TRBJ1-2; D remains unclear. CDR1 and CDR2 (germline): LGHDT, YNNKEL (reference sequence). The CDR3 length is 14 residues. Trimming stripped 1 base from V and 4 bases from J, with 10 bases between. The CDR3 here is CASSQVPGIYGYTF. The CDR3 DNA is TGTGCCAGCAGCCAAGTACCGGGGATCTATGGCTACACCTTC. Drawing the rest from reference TRBV3-1 and TRBJ1-2, the complete variable domain is DTAVSQTPKYLVTQMGNDKSIKCEQNLGHDTMYWYKQDSKKFLKIMFSYNNKELIINETVPNRFSPKSPDKAHLNLHINSLELGDSAVYFCASSQVPGIYGYTFGSGTRLTVV.